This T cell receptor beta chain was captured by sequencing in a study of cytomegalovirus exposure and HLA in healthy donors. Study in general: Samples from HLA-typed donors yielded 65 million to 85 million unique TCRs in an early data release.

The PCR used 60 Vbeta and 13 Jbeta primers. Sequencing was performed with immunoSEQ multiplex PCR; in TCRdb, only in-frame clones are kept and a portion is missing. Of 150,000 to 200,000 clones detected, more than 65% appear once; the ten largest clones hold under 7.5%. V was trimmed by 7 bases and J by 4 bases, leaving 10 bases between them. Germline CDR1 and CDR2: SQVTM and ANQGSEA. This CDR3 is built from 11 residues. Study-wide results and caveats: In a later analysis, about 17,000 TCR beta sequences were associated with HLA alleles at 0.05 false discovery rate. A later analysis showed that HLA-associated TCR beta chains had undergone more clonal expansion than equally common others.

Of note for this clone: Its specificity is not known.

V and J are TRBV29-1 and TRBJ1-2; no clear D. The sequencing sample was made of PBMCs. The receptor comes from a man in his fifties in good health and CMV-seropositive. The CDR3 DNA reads TGCAGCGCCTTACAGAGCTATGGCTACACCTTC. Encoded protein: CSALQSYGYTF.